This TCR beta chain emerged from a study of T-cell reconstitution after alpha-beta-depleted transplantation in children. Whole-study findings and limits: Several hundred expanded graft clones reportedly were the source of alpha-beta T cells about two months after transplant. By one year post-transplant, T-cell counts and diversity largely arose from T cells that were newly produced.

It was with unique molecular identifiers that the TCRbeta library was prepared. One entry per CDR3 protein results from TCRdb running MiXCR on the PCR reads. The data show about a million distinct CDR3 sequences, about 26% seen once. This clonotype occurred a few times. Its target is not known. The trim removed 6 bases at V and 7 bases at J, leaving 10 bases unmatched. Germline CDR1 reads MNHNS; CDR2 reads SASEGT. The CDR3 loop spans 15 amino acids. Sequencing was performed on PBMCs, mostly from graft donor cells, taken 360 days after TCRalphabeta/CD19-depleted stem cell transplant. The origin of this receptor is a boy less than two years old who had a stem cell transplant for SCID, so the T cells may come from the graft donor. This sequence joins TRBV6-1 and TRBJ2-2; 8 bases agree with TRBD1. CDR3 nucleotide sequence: TGTGCCAGCAGGCTACAGGGGGTTGGAGTCGGGGAGCTGTTTTTT. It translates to CASRLQGVGVGELFF.